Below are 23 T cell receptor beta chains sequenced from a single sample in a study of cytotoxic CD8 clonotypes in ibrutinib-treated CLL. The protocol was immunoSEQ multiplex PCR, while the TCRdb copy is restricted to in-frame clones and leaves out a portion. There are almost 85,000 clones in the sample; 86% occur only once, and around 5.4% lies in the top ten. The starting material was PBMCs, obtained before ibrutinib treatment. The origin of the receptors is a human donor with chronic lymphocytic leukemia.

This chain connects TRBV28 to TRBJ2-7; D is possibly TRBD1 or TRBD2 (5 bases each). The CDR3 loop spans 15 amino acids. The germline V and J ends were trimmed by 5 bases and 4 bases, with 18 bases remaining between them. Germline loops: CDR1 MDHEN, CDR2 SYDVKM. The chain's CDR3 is CASSPYSGRLYEQYF. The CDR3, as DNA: TGTGCCAGCAGTCCGTACTCGGGACGGCTATACGAGCAGTACTTC.

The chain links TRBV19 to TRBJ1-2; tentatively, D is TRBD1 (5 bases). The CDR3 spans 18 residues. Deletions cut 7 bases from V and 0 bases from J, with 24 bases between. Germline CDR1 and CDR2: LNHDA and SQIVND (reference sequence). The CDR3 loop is CASTPQHQGVGSNYGYTF. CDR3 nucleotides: TGTGCCAGTACGCCACAACATCAGGGAGTGGGGTCTAACTATGGCTACACCTTC.

CDR3 DNA sequence: TGTGCCAGCAGCCTTGGAGGTGAGCAGTTCTTC. Encoded protein: CASSLGGEQFF. The V and J genes are TRBV7-9 and TRBJ2-1; TRBD2 is a possible D gene (5 bases). Germline V gene lookup returns CDR1 SEHNR and CDR2 FQNEAQ (reference sequence). Deletions cut 5 bases from V and 9 bases from J, with 8 bases between. The CDR3 has 11 amino acids. The complete variable domain, with remaining parts taken from reference TRBV7-9 and TRBJ2-1, reads DTGVSQNPRHKITKRGQNVTFRCDPISEHNRLYWYRQTLGQGPEFLTYFQNEAQLEKSRLLSDRFSAERPKGSFSTLEIQRTEQGDSAMYLCASSLGGEQFFGPGTRLTVL.

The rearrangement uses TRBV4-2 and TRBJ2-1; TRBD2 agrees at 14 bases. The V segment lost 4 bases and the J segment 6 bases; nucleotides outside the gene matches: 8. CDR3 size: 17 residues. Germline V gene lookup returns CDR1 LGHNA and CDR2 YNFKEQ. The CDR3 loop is CASSLRLAGGPGNEQFF. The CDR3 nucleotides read TGTGCCAGCAGCCTACGACTAGCGGGAGGGCCTGGCAATGAGCAGTTCTTC.

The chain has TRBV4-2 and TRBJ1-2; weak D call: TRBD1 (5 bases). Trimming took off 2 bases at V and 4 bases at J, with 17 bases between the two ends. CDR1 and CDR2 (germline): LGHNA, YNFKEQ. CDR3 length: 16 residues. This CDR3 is CASSQFGAPGTYGYTF. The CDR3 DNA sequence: TGTGCCAGCAGCCAATTCGGGGCCCCCGGCACCTATGGCTACACCTTC.

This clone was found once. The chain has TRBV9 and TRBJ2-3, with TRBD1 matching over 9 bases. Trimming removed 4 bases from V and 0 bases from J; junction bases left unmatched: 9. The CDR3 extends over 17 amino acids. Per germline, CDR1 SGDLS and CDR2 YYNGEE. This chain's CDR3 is CASSWTRQGGSTDTQYF. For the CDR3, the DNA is TGTGCCAGCAGCTGGACGAGACAGGGGGGTAGCACAGATACGCAGTATTTT.

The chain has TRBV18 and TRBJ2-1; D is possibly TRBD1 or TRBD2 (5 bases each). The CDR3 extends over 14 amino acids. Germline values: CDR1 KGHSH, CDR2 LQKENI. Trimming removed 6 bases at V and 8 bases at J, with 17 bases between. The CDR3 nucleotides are TGTGCCAGCTCCCCAAGGGGCGGGTTCGATGAGCAGTTCTTC. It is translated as CASSPRGGFDEQFF.

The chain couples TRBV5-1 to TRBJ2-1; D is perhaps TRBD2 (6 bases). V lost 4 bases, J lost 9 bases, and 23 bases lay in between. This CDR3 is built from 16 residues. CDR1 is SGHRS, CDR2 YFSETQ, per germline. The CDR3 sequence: CASSPKTSSETGEQFF. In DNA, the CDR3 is TGCGCCAGCAGCCCGAAGACTAGTTCGGAGACGGGTGAGCAGTTCTTC.

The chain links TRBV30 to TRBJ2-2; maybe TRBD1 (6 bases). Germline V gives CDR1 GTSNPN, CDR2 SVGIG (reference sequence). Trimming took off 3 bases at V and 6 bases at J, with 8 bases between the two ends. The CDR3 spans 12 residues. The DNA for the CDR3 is TGTGCCTGGAGACAGGGAGCCGGGGAGCTGTTTTTT. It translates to CAWRQGAGELFF.

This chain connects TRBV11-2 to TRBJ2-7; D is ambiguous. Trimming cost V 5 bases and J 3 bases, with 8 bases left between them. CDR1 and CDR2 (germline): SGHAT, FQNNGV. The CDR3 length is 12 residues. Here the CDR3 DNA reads TGTGCCAGCAGCCTGCACCTCTACGAGCAGTACTTC. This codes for CASSLHLYEQYF.

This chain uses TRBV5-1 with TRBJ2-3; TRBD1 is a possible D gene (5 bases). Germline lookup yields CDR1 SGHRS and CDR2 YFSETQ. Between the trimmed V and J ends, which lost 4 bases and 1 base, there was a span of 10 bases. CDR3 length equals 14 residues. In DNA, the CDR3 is TGCGCCAGCAGCAAGGAAGGGGGCACAGATACGCAGTATTTT. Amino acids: CASSKEGGTDTQYF.

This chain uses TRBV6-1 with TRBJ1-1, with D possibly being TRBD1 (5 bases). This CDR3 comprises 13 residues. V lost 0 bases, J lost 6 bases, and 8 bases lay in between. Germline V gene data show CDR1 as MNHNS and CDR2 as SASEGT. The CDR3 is CASSEAGGPEAFF. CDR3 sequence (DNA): TGTGCCAGCAGTGAAGCCGGGGGTCCTGAAGCTTTCTTT.

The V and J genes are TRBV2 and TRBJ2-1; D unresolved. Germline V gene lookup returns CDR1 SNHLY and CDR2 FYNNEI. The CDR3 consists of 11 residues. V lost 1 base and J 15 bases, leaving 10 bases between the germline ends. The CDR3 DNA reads TGTGCCAGCAGTGAAGACTCCAAATGGTTCTTC. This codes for CASSEDSKWFF.

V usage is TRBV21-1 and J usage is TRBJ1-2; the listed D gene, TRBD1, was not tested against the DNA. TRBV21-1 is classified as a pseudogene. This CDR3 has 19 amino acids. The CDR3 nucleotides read TGTGCCAGCAGCAAAAATTTGGCCTACCGGGGACAGGGAAACTATGGCTACACCTTC. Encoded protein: CASSKNLAYRGQGNYGYTF.

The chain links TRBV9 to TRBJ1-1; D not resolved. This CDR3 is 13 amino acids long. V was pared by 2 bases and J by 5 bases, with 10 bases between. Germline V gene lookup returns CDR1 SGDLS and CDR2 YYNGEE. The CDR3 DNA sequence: TGTGCCAGCAGCGTGCATGAGGGAACTGAAGCTTTCTTT. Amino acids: CASSVHEGTEAFF.

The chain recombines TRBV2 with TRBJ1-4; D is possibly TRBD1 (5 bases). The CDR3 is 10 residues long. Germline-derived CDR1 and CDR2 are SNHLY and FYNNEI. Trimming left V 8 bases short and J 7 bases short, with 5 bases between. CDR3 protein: CASQGEKLFF. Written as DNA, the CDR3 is TGTGCCAGCCAGGGTGAAAAACTGTTTTTT.

In DNA form, the CDR3 reads TGTGCCAGCTCCTCGAACTATGGCTACACCTTC. Amino acids: CASSSNYGYTF. The genes are TRBV28 and TRBJ1-2, with unresolved D. The length of the CDR3 is 11 residues. In germline, CDR1 is MDHEN, CDR2 SYDVKM. V was clipped by 8 bases and J by 2 bases, with 6 bases between them.

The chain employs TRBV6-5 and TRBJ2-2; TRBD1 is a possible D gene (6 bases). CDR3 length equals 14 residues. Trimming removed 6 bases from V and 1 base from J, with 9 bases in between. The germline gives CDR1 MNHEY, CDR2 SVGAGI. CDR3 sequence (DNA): TGTGCCAGCAGACGGGGACAGAACACCGGGGAGCTGTTTTTT. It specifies CASRRGQNTGELFF.

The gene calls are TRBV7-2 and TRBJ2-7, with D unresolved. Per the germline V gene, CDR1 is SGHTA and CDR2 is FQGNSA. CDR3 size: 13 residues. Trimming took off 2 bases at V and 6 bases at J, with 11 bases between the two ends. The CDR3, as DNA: TGTGCCAGCAGCTTACTATGGGGTTCCGAGCAGTACTTC. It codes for CASSLLWGSEQYF.

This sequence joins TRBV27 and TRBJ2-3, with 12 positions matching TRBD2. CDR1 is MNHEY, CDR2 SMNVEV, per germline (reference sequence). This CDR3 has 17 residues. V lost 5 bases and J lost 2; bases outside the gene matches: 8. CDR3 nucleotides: TGTGCCAGCAGTCGACTAGCGGGAGATCCCCACACAGATACGCAGTATTTT. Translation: CASSRLAGDPHTDTQYF.

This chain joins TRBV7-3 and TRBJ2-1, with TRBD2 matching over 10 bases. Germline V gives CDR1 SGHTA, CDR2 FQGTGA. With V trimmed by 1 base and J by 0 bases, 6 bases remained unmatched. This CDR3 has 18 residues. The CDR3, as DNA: TGTGCCAGCAGCTTAAGTATAGCGGGAGGTAGCTCCTACAATGAGCAGTTCTTC. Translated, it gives CASSLSIAGGSSYNEQFF.

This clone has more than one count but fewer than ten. Here the CDR3 DNA reads TGTGCCAGCAGCTCAGGGACAGGGGGCGATCAGCCCCAGCATTTT. Protein product: CASSSGTGGDQPQHF. The gene calls are TRBV5-4 and TRBJ1-5; 12 positions agree with TRBD1. The germline CDR1 and CDR2 sequences are SGHNT and YYREEE (reference sequence). CDR3 length: 15 residues. Trimming took 3 bases from V and 5 from J; bases not matched to a gene: 3.

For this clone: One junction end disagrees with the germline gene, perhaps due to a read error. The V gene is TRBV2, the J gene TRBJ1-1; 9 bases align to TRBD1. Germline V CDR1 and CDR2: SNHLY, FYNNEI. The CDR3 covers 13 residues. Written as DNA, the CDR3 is TGTGCCAGCAGGCTCACAGGGGGCGAGTCCCAAATATTT. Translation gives CASRLTGGESQIF.